Listed here is a single TCR beta chain. The entry originates in a study of regulatory T cells in long-lasting Graves disease. Germline CDR1 reads MGHDK; CDR2 reads SYGVNS. The V end lost 8 bases, the J end lost 6 bases, and 12 bases lay between the germline ends. The CDR3 consists of 12 residues. Documented time point: newly diagnosed GD, antithyroid drugs for less than 3 months. Scientists built the TCR library using RNA that was extracted from PBMCs. Combining iRepertoire HTBI primers with Arm-PCR of CDR3 regions, the authors built TCR beta libraries. Via MiXCR, TCRdb re-called the multiplex PCR reads, giving one row per CDR3 protein. The table records approximately 560,000 distinct CDR3 sequences, about 16% of them present only once. The sample also formed part of further work on T cells in Graves' hyperthyroidism and ophthalmopathy. That paper adds: For Graves' hyperthyroidism to be stable, ophthalmopathy could not progress within 18 months. Researchers barred patients who had uncontrolled infection, other autoimmune disease, pregnancy or lactation.

The sequence derives from a man between 18 and 29 years old with Graves disease. This chain connects TRBV25-1 to TRBJ2-3; no reliable D call. The sequencing used peripheral blood mononuclear cells (PBMCs), collected at new diagnosis, from a patient treated with antithyroid drugs. In nucleotides, the CDR3 is TGTGCCAGCGGCCAGCACGCTGATACGCAGTATTTT. It yields the protein CASGQHADTQYF.